This T cell receptor beta chain appears in the sequencing data of a study of breast tumors, draining lymph nodes, adjacent tissues. The lymph nodes were axillary draining lymph nodes from breast cancer patients. Germline V gene data show CDR1 as MGHRA and CDR2 as YSYEKL. V was pared by 8 bases and J by 6 bases, with 11 bases between. The CDR3 sequence is 11 residues long. Notes on the study in general: Luminal-like breast cancer showed significantly higher tumor–nontumor repertoire similarity than basal-like. Tumors had less TCR diversity than lymph nodes, more than nontumor tissue. Most tumor T cells seemingly derive from lymph node, then expand in tumor.

The sample holds many counts of this clonotype. Its antigen is not known. A single record per CDR3 protein comes from TCRdb applying MiXCR to the multiplex PCR reads. The repertoire holds around 100,000 distinct CDR3 sequences, over 20% seen once, with roughly 1.2% in the top ten. The J gene is TRBJ2-7, the V gene TRBV4-1, with a tentative D call TRBD1 (6 bases). The sequence was collected from a female donor with breast cancer. Some clones in this sample may be carry-over from other donors' samples. Sequenced: axillary lymph node tissue. CDR3 in amino acids: CASGTGIEQYF. The CDR3 DNA reads TGCGCCAGCGGTACAGGGATCGAGCAGTACTTC.